This is a list of T cell receptor beta chains from one sample in a study of blood T cell repertoires in COVID-19. Method: immunoSEQ multiplex PCR; TCRdb's copy keeps in-frame clones and lacks some. Here the sample spans under 300,000 clones, around 86% being singletons. Sequencing was carried out using peripheral blood. The receptors originated from a man aged 30-40 years who had recovered from COVID-19. The CDR3 runs from the conserved cysteine through the conserved F or W.

CDR3: CASSSSTGVNGNTIYF; V: TRBV6-5; J: TRBJ1-3; length: 16
CDR3: CASSGTSFDEQFF; V: TRBV10-2; J: TRBJ2-1; length: 13
CDR3: CASRLAGGRETQYF; V: TRBV28; J: TRBJ2-5; length: 14
CDR3: CASSLGSAPSYNEQFF; V: TRBV7-7; J: TRBJ2-1; length: 16
CDR3: CASSLEGTPTYEQYF; V: TRBV7-2; J: TRBJ2-7; length: 15
CDR3: CASSFTLRGARSEPLHF; V: TRBV27; J: TRBJ1-6; length: 17
CDR3: CASSLGYGRVGEKLFF; V: TRBV27; J: TRBJ1-4; length: 16
CDR3: CAISYDTYTEAFF; V: TRBV10-3; J: TRBJ1-1; length: 13
CDR3: CAWDDRIGYTF; V: TRBV30; J: TRBJ1-2; length: 11
CDR3: CASSLWGGNEKLFF; V: TRBV11-2; J: TRBJ1-4; length: 14
CDR3: CASSRNSGGDTDTQYF; V: TRBV10-1; J: TRBJ2-3; length: 16
CDR3: CASSQSRYHSYEQYF; V: TRBV23-1; J: TRBJ2-7; length: 15
CDR3: CASSILAGGTDTQYF; V: TRBV19; J: TRBJ2-3; length: 15
CDR3: CASSKDRGRVYGYTF; V: TRBV18; J: TRBJ1-2; length: 15
CDR3: CASSLGRGNTEAFF; V: TRBV11-3; J: TRBJ1-1; length: 14
CDR3: CASSQELLAAKLFF; V: TRBV14; J: TRBJ1-4; length: 14
CDR3: CASRETGANVLTF; V: TRBV19; J: TRBJ2-6; length: 13
CDR3: CASSQVGDGTEAFF; V: TRBV3-1/TRBV3-2; J: TRBJ1-1; length: 14
CDR3: CASSESLGELFF; V: TRBV10-1; J: TRBJ2-2; length: 12
CDR3: CASSVLGVGSGNTIYF; V: TRBV9; J: TRBJ1-3; length: 16
CDR3: CASSVTGGNQETQYF; V: TRBV6-4; J: TRBJ2-5; length: 15
CDR3: CASSWTGGNYGYTF; V: TRBV6-5; J: TRBJ1-2; length: 14
CDR3: CASSSAGGNQPQHF; V: TRBV5-1; J: TRBJ1-5; length: 14
CDR3: CASSLATGDNYGYTF; V: TRBV5-1; J: TRBJ1-2; length: 15
CDR3: CASERGELFF; V: TRBV2; J: TRBJ2-2; length: 10
CDR3: CASSLLQGRNTIYF; V: TRBV5-6; J: TRBJ1-3; length: 14
CDR3: CASSEVRGLSYNEQFF; V: TRBV4-1; J: TRBJ2-1; length: 16
CDR3: CASSSGQLNTEAFF; V: TRBV7-9; J: TRBJ1-1; length: 14
CDR3: CASSPPGQINEKLFF; V: TRBV18; J: TRBJ1-4; length: 15
CDR3: CASSLQGFRSGYTF; V: TRBV27; J: TRBJ1-2; length: 14
CDR3: CASSRDRTQPQHF; V: TRBV19; J: TRBJ1-5; length: 13
CDR3: CASSPYDTSYNEQFF; V: TRBV7-9; J: TRBJ2-1; length: 15
CDR3: CASSSSGGYGYTF; V: TRBV7-9; J: TRBJ1-2; length: 13
CDR3: CASSLSGTGRYYGYTF; V: TRBV5-1; J: TRBJ1-2; length: 16
CDR3: CASSLRGGLASGNTIYF; V: TRBV11-2; J: TRBJ1-3; length: 17
CDR3: CASSLAMDRGLIRNGYTF; V: TRBV5-6; J: TRBJ1-2; length: 18
CDR3: CASSLKQINQPQHF; V: TRBV7-2; J: TRBJ1-5; length: 14
CDR3: CAWGFQGYNSPLHF; V: TRBV30; J: TRBJ1-6; length: 14
CDR3: CASSLVPGKVADTQYF; V: TRBV5-1; J: TRBJ2-3; length: 16
CDR3: CASRGQGKETQYF; V: TRBV18; J: TRBJ2-5; length: 13
CDR3: CASSYQGVNTEAFF; V: TRBV6-5; J: TRBJ1-1; length: 14
CDR3: CSASGDDYTF; V: TRBV29-1; J: TRBJ1-2; length: 10
CDR3: CASSPPGVRETQYF; V: TRBV18; J: TRBJ2-5; length: 14
CDR3: CASSASGTGGNIQYF; V: TRBV9; J: TRBJ2-4; length: 15
CDR3: CASSSVGGPSGNTIYF; V: TRBV7-9; J: TRBJ1-3; length: 16
CDR3: CASSRDSGNTIYF; V: TRBV12-3/TRBV12-4; J: TRBJ1-3; length: 13
CDR3: CASSVGGAGGDTQYF; V: TRBV9; J: TRBJ2-3; length: 15
CDR3: CASSSIGLAHQETQYF; V: TRBV7-2; J: TRBJ2-5; length: 16
CDR3: CAWSKRHPRGTGELFF; V: TRBV30; J: TRBJ2-2; length: 16
CDR3: CASSLFMNTEAFF; V: TRBV11-2; J: TRBJ1-1; length: 13
CDR3: CAWSGTGPYEQYF; V: TRBV30; J: TRBJ2-7; length: 13
CDR3: CASRQGAREQYF; V: TRBV28; J: TRBJ2-7; length: 12
CDR3: CASSPLTGSSYNSPLHF; V: TRBV5-1; J: TRBJ1-6; length: 17
CDR3: CASSQFRGTGNFF; V: TRBV27; J: TRBJ2-1; length: 13
CDR3: CASSGPLGQRSSYEQYF; V: TRBV5-1; J: TRBJ2-7; length: 17